Sequencing of this T cell receptor beta chain was carried out in a study of CD8 T cells in ankylosing spondylitis. Note on this clonotype: The target antigen is unknown.

General observations from the study: Both synovial fluid and blood in reactive arthritis had previously been reported to carry some motif variants. Reportedly, significant enrichment of disease-linked clones occurred in matched ankylosing spondylitis synovial fluid. Disease-linked clones displayed a CD8+ phenotype and appeared relatively rarely in peripheral blood. A TCR beta motif of fewer than ten highly homologous variants seemed to mark ankylosing spondylitis blood.

The CDR3 contains 15 residues. Germline CDR1 MGHRA, CDR2 YSYEKL. V gave up 3 bases and J gave up 3 bases, with 12 bases separating them. Quantitative 5'-RACE with molecular barcodes was used to make the TCR beta libraries. MiXCR was run by TCRdb on the 5' RACE reads, yielding one entry per CDR3 protein. The sample includes about 480,000 distinct CDR3 sequences, about a sixth seen only once; the top ten take approximately 1%. Sequencing was performed on blood, either unsorted or a sorted T cell fraction (not recorded which). The V and J genes are TRBV4-1 and TRBJ2-1; D may be TRBD2 (6 bases). This TCR was recovered from a male donor with ankylosing spondylitis. Here the CDR3 DNA reads TGCGCCAGCAGCCAGCCCTCGGGACTCTACAATGAGCAGTTCTTC. Translated: CASSQPSGLYNEQFF.